These 25 T cell receptor beta chains were all obtained from the same sample, sequenced in a study of vaccination and CD4 T cells after COVID-19. The treatment: roughly 10-day PBMC culture with coronavirus spike peptide pools or control peptides (ViraFEST assay). CD4+ T cells that had been cultured provided DNA sequenced with the Oncomine TCR Beta short-read assay. From the PCR reads, TCRdb called clonotypes with MiXCR, one entry per CDR3 protein. The data contain 4,100 or so distinct CDR3 sequences, around 21% of them singletons. Their specific antigens are unknown. Input material: CD4+ T cells from blood, cultured in vitro. The receptors stem from a human donor who had recovered from COVID-19.

This clonotype was seen only a few times. J is TRBJ1-1 and V is TRBV20-1; D perhaps matches TRBD1 (6 bases). V was pared by 2 bases and J by 4 bases, with 17 bases between. CDR3 size: 15 residues. CDR1 DFQATT and CDR2 SNEGSKA come from the germline V gene (reference sequence). For the CDR3, the DNA is TGCAGTGCTAGAACTTTCAGGGGAGGGGGCACTGAAGCTTTCTTT. Its protein is CSARTFRGGGTEAFF.

In its sample, this clonotype is medium-sized. DNA of the CDR3: TGCAGTGCTAGAGATGGGTCCCGTTCTGGAAACACCATATATTTT. Residues: CSARDGSRSGNTIYF. The chain uses TRBV20-1 and TRBJ1-3; D unresolved. The CDR3 loop spans 15 amino acids. The germline gives CDR1 DFQATT, CDR2 SNEGSKA (reference sequence). Deletions cut 0 bases from V and 1 base from J, with 10 bases between.

In this sample, this clonotype is large (0.1 to 1%). This sequence joins TRBV6-5 and TRBJ1-1; the D gene is possibly TRBD1 (5 bases). Germline assignment: CDR1 MNHEY and CDR2 SVGAGI. The V end lost 4 bases, the J end lost 5 bases, and 8 bases lay between the germline ends. The CDR3 covers 12 residues. The DNA of the CDR3 is TGTGCCAGCAGTTTCGGGGGAACTGAAGCTTTCTTT. The encoded protein is CASSFGGTEAFF.

The chain links TRBV12-3 or TRBV12-4 to TRBJ1-6; D is perhaps TRBD1 (6 bases). V was cut by 5 bases and J by 7 bases, with 18 bases left in between. The CDR3 totals 16 residues. CDR3 residues: CASSLGTPYPNSPLHF. CDR3 nucleotide sequence: TGTGCCAGCAGTCTCGGGACACCTTACCCCAATTCACCCCTCCACTTT.

This clonotype rates as medium-sized (0.01 to 0.1%). The V call is TRBV6-4, the J call TRBJ2-2; 10 bases are a match to TRBD2. Germline V lookup: CDR1 MRHNA, CDR2 SNTAGT. With 4 bases clipped from V and 3 bases from J, the junction kept 5 bases outside the gene matches. CDR3 length equals 16 residues. CDR3: CASSVEAGGHTGELFF. The CDR3 DNA reads TGTGCCAGCAGTGTGGAAGCGGGGGGGCACACCGGGGAGCTGTTTTTT.

This clonotype was observed a handful of times. The chain recombines TRBV7-3 with TRBJ2-5, with a possible D match to TRBD1 (5 bases). Germline CDR1 is SGHTA and CDR2 is FQGTGA. Trimming took off 2 bases at V and 5 bases at J, with 15 bases between the two ends. The length of the CDR3 is 15 residues. The CDR3 region has the DNA TGTGCCAGCAGCTTAGGGGCGGCCCCCCGGGAGACCCAGTACTTC. Translation: CASSLGAAPRETQYF. Using reference TRBV7-3 and TRBJ2-5 for the parts outside the CDR3, the full variable domain is GAGVSQTPSNKVTEKGKYVELRCDPISGHTALYWYRQSLGQGPEFLIYFQGTGAADDSGLPNDRFFAVRPEGSVSTLKIQRTERGDSAVYLCASSLGAAPRETQYFGPGTRLLVL.

The sample holds a few counts of this clonotype. The V and J genes are TRBV9 and TRBJ1-6; D call uncertain. Trimming removed 0 bases from V and 0 bases from J, with 10 bases in between. CDR3 length equals 17 residues. The germline CDR1 and CDR2 sequences are SGDLS and YYNGEE. The CDR3 loop is CASSVDALSSYNSPLHF. CDR3 in DNA: TGTGCCAGCAGCGTAGATGCCTTGAGCTCCTATAATTCACCCCTCCACTTT.

The chain joins TRBV7-8 to TRBJ1-6, with a weak D call TRBD1 (5 bases). From germline, CDR1 is SGHVS and CDR2 FQNEAQ. Trimming left V 5 bases short and J 7 bases short, with 18 bases between. The CDR3 covers 16 residues. The CDR3 bases are TGTGCCAGCAGCCTTAGAACGGGGCCCCCGAATTCACCCCTCCACTTT. It yields the protein CASSLRTGPPNSPLHF.

This chain joins TRBV9 and TRBJ1-2, with unresolved D. From germline, CDR1 is SGDLS and CDR2 YYNGEE. The V end was cut by 0 bases, the J end by 8 bases, with 11 bases between. The CDR3 runs to 13 residues. CDR3 DNA: TGTGCCAGCAGCGTAGAGGCAGCGGGAGGCTACACCTTC. Its protein product is CASSVEAAGGYTF.

The gene calls are TRBV6-2 or TRBV6-3 and TRBJ1-1; D is undetermined. Trimming shortened V by 6 bases and J by 1 base, and 12 bases separated the two germline ends. This CDR3 is 14 amino acids long. Germline CDR1 and CDR2: MNHEY and SVGEGT. The CDR3 DNA is TGTGCCAGCAGGCGGCCTCAAAAGAACACTGAAGCTTTCTTT. This sequence encodes CASRRPQKNTEAFF.

Only a few counts were recorded for this clonotype. This chain joins TRBV28 and TRBJ1-2; a weak D match, TRBD1 (5 bases). The germline CDR1 and CDR2 sequences are MDHEN and SYDVKM. The germline V and J ends were trimmed by 1 base and 5 bases, with 5 bases remaining between them. The CDR3 runs to 12 residues. The CDR3 coding sequence is TGTGCCAGCAGTTTATCAGGGTATGGCTACACCTTC. Translation: CASSLSGYGYTF.

This clonotype was found a few times. CDR3 amino acids: CAWGDPLEQYF. The DNA of the CDR3 is TGTGCCTGGGGGGACCCGTTAGAGCAGTACTTC. V usage is TRBV30 and J usage is TRBJ2-7; D might be TRBD1 or TRBD2, each matching 5 bases. CDR1 is GTSNPN and CDR2 is SVGIG in the germline V gene (reference sequence). Trimming removed 5 bases from V and 7 bases from J, with 12 bases in between. The CDR3 is 11 residues long.

The V gene is TRBV15, the J gene TRBJ2-2, with 8 bases that match TRBD1. The germline CDR1 and CDR2 sequences are LNHNV and YYDKDF (reference sequence). V was pared by 4 bases and J by 3 bases, with 4 bases of the junction left unmatched. The CDR3 loop spans 15 amino acids. DNA of the CDR3: TGTGCCACCAGCATACTGGACAGGGACACCGGGGAGCTGTTTTTT. Its translation is CATSILDRDTGELFF. The full variable domain, completed using reference TRBV15 and TRBJ2-2, is DAMVIQNPRYQVTQFGKPVTLSCSQTLNHNVMYWYQQKSSQAPKLLFHYYDKDFNNEADTPDNFQSRRPNTSFCFLDIRSPGLGDTAMYLCATSILDRDTGELFFGEGSRLTVL.

The chain uses TRBV20-1 and TRBJ2-7; TRBD2 matches at 9 bases. From germline, CDR1 is DFQATT and CDR2 SNEGSKA (reference sequence). This CDR3 has 15 amino acids. The V gene end was trimmed by 6 bases and the J gene end by 1 base; junction bases not matched to a gene: 10. CDR3 sequence (DNA): TGCAGTGCAACCAGCGGGGGGCCGTTTTCCTACGAGCAGTACTTC. Protein product: CSATSGGPFSYEQYF.

This clonotype was counted only a few times. This chain uses TRBV11-1 with TRBJ2-7, with TRBD1 as a possible D gene (5 bases). From germline, CDR1 is SGHAT and CDR2 FQDESV (reference sequence). V was cut by 5 bases and J by 1 base, with 12 bases left in between. This CDR3 has 14 amino acids. The CDR3 DNA sequence: TGTGCCAGCAGCCCCCGACAGCCTTCCTACGAGCAGTACTTC. This sequence encodes CASSPRQPSYEQYF.

This clonotype is large by share. The V and J genes are TRBV2 and TRBJ1-5; D call uncertain. Germline CDR1 reads SNHLY; CDR2 reads FYNNEI. Trimming left V 4 bases short and J 5 bases short, with 9 bases between. The CDR3 runs to 13 residues. CDR3 nucleotides: TGTGCCAGCAGTGTTGCCTCTGATCAGCCCCAGCATTTT. It is translated as CASSVASDQPQHF.

This clonotype showed up just a few times. This chain connects TRBV7-9 to TRBJ1-3; D might be TRBD1 (6 bases). V lost 2 bases and J 0 bases, leaving 14 bases between the germline ends. The CDR3 is made up of 17 amino acids. CDR1 and CDR2 (germline): SEHNR, FQNEAQ (reference sequence). CDR3 coding DNA: TGTGCCAGCAGCTTAAGGAGAGGGGGGTTCTCTGGAAACACCATATATTTT. Its protein product is CASSLRRGGFSGNTIYF. Supplemented by reference TRBV7-9 and TRBJ1-3, the full variable domain reads DTGVSQNPRHKITKRGQNVTFRCDPISEHNRLYWYRQTLGQGPEFLTYFQNEAQLEKSRLLSDRFSAERPKGSFSTLEIQRTEQGDSAMYLCASSLRRGGFSGNTIYFGEGSWLTVV.

This clonotype was found a few times. The gene calls are TRBV2 and TRBJ1-1, with unresolved D. Per the germline V gene, CDR1 is SNHLY and CDR2 is FYNNEI. The V end lost 2 bases, the J end lost 0 bases, and 10 bases lay between the germline ends. The CDR3 has 15 amino acids. The CDR3 region is CASSESLVLNTEAFF. The DNA of the CDR3 is TGTGCCAGCAGTGAATCGTTGGTTCTGAACACTGAAGCTTTCTTT.

V gene TRBV10-3 combines with J gene TRBJ2-5, with 7 bases lining up with TRBD2. V was pared by 6 bases and J by 5 bases, with 6 bases of the junction left unmatched. The CDR3 consists of 13 residues. Germline loops: CDR1 ENHRY, CDR2 SYGVKD. The CDR3 DNA follows: TGTGCCATCAGCGATCGGGGAGGGGAGACCCAGTACTTC. Its translation: CAISDRGGETQYF.

The table lists this clonotype with a few counts. V gene TRBV12-3 or TRBV12-4 combines with J gene TRBJ2-7; tentatively, D is TRBD1 or TRBD2 (6 bases each). CDR3 length: 14 residues. The V and J ends lost 5 bases and 1 base respectively, with 12 bases between them. The CDR3 DNA is TGTGCCAGCAGTGCCGGGGGCGGTTCCTACGAGCAGTACTTC. It is translated as CASSAGGGSYEQYF.

V usage is TRBV6-2 or TRBV6-3 and J usage is TRBJ2-5; D uncertain. The V gene lost 0 bases and the J gene lost 4 bases, with 12 bases spanning the gap. The CDR3 contains 15 residues. Germline lookup yields CDR1 MNHEY and CDR2 SVGEGT. In DNA form, the CDR3 reads TGTGCCAGCAGTTACTCTCTCAGGATGGTAGAGACCCAGTACTTC. This translates into CASSYSLRMVETQYF.

The chain couples TRBV10-3 to TRBJ2-1; D is undetermined. The CDR3 extends over 12 amino acids. The ends were cut back, 0 bases at V and 12 bases at J, with 9 bases in the middle. Per germline, CDR1 ENHRY and CDR2 SYGVKD. The CDR3 DNA reads TGTGCCATCAGTGAGTCCAGGACGGGGCAGTTCTTC. It yields the protein CAISESRTGQFF.

This clonotype was picked up a small number of times. The rearrangement links TRBV5-6 to TRBJ1-1; 8 bases are a match to TRBD1. The CDR3 length is 13 residues. Germline CDR1 reads SGHDT; CDR2 reads YYEEEE. With V trimmed by 0 bases and J by 11 bases, 6 bases remained unmatched. CDR3 DNA: TGTGCCAGCAGCTTGGCCGGACAGGGTGGGGCTTTCTTT. It specifies CASSLAGQGGAFF. The variable domain in full, completed from reference TRBV5-6 and TRBJ1-1, reads DAGVTQSPTHLIKTRGQQVTLRCSPKSGHDTVSWYQQALGQGPQFIFQYYEEEERQRGNFPDRFSGHQFPNYSSELNVNALLLGDSALYLCASSLAGQGGAFFGQGTRLTVV.

This clonotype appeared a few times. The chain recombines TRBV30 with TRBJ2-6; D not certain. CDR3 length equals 13 residues. Germline V lookup: CDR1 GTSNPN, CDR2 SVGIG (reference sequence). V was pared by 5 bases and J by 2 bases, with 7 bases between. The CDR3 coding sequence is TGTGCCTGGGAAGAACCTGGGGCCAACGTCCTGACTTTC. It yields the protein CAWEEPGANVLTF. The variable domain in full, completed from reference TRBV30 and TRBJ2-6, reads SQTIHQWPATLVQPVGSPLSLECTVEGTSNPNLYWYRQAAGRGLQLLFYSVGIGQISSEVPQNLSASRPQDRQFILSSKKLLLSDSGFYLCAWEEPGANVLTFGAGSRLTVL.

Details on this clonotype: One end of the junction is discordant with germline, which a read error may explain. V and J are TRBV7-7 and TRBJ2-2; 9 bases agree with TRBD1. There are 15 residues in the CDR3. The V gene's germline CDR1 is SSHAT and CDR2 FNYEAQ (reference sequence). CDR3 nucleotide sequence: TGTGCTAGCAGCCCACAGGGGGCCGACACCGGGGAGCTGTTTTTT. Its translation is CASSPQGADTGELFF.